The sequence of this T cell receptor beta chain was determined in a study of blood T cell repertoires in COVID-19. Looking at the study overall: Specimens from acute and convalescent COVID-19 originated in the United States, Italy and Spain.

This clone has just a few counts. The CDR3 extends over 11 amino acids. V lost 3 bases and J lost 7, with 9 bases in between. Germline CDR1 and CDR2: DFQATT and SNEGSKA (reference sequence). Authors' data handling: Amplification with reference gene primers provided the estimates of nucleated cell counts. Assay used: immunoSEQ multiplex PCR; TCRdb lists only in-frame clones, some missing. The V and J calls and clone size were taken over from that table, and D and trimming were inferred from the DNA. The repertoire holds some 47,000 clones, with around 80% as singletons. This TCR derives from a human donor in a cohort sampled during active COVID-19. The chain is built from TRBV20-1 and TRBJ1-1, with D possibly being TRBD1 (5 bases). Sequenced input: peripheral blood. DNA for the CDR3: TGCAGTGCTAGCTCAGGGCATGAAGCTTTCTTT. It is translated as CSASSGHEAFF.